Only a few counts were recorded for the clone carrying this TCR beta chain. Its specificity is not known. Sequenced by immunoSEQ multiplex PCR; TCRdb stores in-frame clones only, minus some. The data hold approximately 89,000 clones, with about 88% observed a single time. This sample is part of a study of OX40 agonist ivuxolimab in advanced cancers. V was trimmed by 4 bases and J by 10 bases, leaving 20 bases between them. The V gene's germline CDR1 is MGHDK and CDR2 SYGVNS. The length of the CDR3 is 16 residues. General study points: Expanded clones were, on average, more numerous in CD8+ T cells than in CD4+.

V gene TRBV25-1 combines with J gene TRBJ1-6; D call uncertain. The sample in question was CD4+ or CD8+ T cells sorted from blood, obtained in a trial of the OX40 agonist ivuxolimab. This receptor was identified in an adult with an advanced solid tumor such as melanoma, head and neck, liver or kidney cancer. DNA of the CDR3: TGTGCCAGCAGTGGGGCTCTCCTCAGTAAGGTCTCACCCCTCCACTTT. It encodes CASSGALLSKVSPLHF.